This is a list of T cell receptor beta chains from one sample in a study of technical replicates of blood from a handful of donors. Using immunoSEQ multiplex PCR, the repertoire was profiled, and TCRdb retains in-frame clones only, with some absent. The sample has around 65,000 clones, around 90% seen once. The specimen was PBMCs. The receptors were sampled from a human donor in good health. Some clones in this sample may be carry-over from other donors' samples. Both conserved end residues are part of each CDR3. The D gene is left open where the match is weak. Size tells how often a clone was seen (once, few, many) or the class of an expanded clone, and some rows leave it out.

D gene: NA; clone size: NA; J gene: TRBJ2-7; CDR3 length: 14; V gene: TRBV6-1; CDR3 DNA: TGTGCCAGCACCGGACTCTCAGGCACCTACGAGCAGTACTTC; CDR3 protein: CASTGLSGTYEQYF
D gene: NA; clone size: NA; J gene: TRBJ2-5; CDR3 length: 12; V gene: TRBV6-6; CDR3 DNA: TGTGCCAGCAGCTGGACAGAAGAGACCCAGTACTTC; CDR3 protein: CASSWTEETQYF
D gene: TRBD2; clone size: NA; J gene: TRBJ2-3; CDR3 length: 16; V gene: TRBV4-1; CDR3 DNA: TGCGCCAGCAGCCAAGTGGGACTAGCGGGGTTAGATACGCAGTATTTT; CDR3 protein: CASSQVGLAGLDTQYF
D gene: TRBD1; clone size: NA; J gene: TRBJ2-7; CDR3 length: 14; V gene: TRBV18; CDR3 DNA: TGTGCCAGCACAACCGAGACAGGGGGTCGGGAGCAGTACTTC; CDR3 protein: CASTTETGGREQYF
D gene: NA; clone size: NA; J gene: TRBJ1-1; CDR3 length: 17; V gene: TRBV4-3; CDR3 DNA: TGCGCCAGCAGCCAAGATGGGAGGGACACGAGAAACACTGAAGCTTTCTTT; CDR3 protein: CASSQDGRDTRNTEAFF
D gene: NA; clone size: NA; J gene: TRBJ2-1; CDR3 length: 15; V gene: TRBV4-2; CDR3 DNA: TGTGCCAGCAGCCAGGAGGAATTTAGGGATAGTGAGCAGTTCTTC; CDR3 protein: CASSQEEFRDSEQFF
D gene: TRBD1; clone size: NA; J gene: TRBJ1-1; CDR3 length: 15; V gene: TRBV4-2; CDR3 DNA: TGTGCCAGCAGCCTATGGACAGGCCAGAGCACTGAAGCTTTCTTT; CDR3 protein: CASSLWTGQSTEAFF
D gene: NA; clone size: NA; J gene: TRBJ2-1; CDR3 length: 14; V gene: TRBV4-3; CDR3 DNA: TGCGCCAGCAGCCAAGACCTCACTAGGAATGAGCAGTTCTTC; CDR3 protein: CASSQDLTRNEQFF
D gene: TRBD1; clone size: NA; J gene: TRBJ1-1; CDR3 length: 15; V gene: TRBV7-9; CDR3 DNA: TGTGCCAGCAGCACTCGGGACAGGGAGAACACTGAAGCTTTCTTT; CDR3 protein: CASSTRDRENTEAFF
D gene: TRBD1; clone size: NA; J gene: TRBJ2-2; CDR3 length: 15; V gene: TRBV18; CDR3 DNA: TGTGCCAGCTCACGAATGGACAGGCAGACCGGGGAGCTGTTTTTT; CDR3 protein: CASSRMDRQTGELFF
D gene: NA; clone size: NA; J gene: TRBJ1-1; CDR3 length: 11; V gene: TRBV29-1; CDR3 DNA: TGCAGCGTTCGGGGTTCCACTGAAGCTTTCTTT; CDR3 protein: CSVRGSTEAFF
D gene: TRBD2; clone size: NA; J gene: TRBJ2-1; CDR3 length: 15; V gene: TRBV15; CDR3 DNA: TGTGCCACCAGCGGTGCGGGGGGTTCCTACAATGAGCAGTTCTTC; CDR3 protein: CATSGAGGSYNEQFF
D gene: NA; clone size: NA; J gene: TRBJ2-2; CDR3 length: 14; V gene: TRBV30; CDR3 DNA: TGTGCCTGGAGGACAGCCAAACTCACCGGGGAGCTGTTTTTT; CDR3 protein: CAWRTAKLTGELFF
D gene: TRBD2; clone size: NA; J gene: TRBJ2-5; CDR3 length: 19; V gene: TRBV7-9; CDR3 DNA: TGTGCCAGCAGCTTAGCGCTAACCTTTAGCGGGAAACGCCAAGAGACCCAGTACTTC; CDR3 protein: CASSLALTFSGKRQETQYF
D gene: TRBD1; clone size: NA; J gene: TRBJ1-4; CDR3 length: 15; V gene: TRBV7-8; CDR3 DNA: TGTGCCAGCAGCTTAGACAGGGGCAATAATGAAAAACTGTTTTTT; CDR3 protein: CASSLDRGNNEKLFF
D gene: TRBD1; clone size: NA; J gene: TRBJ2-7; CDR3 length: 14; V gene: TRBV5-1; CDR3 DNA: TGCGCCAGCAGTTTGGACAGGGATACCTACGAGCAGTACTTC; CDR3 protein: CASSLDRDTYEQYF
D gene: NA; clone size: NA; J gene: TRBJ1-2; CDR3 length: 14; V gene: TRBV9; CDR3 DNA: TGTGCCAGCAGTTACGACAGCTCTAACTATGGCTACACCTTC; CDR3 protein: CASSYDSSNYGYTF
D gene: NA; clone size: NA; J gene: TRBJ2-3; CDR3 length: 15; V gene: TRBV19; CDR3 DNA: TGTGCCAGTAGTAGGGGGCCCGAGAGCACAGATACGCAGTATTTT; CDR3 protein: CASSRGPESTDTQYF
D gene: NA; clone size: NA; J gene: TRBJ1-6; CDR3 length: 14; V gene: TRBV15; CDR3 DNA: TGTGCCACCAGCAGAGATGGGAGTAATTCACCCCTCCACTTT; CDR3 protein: CATSRDGSNSPLHF
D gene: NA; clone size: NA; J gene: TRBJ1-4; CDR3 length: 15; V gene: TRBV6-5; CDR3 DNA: TGTGCCAGCAGTTACTCCTGGAGGAATTTGGGAAAACTGTTTTTT; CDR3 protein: CASSYSWRNLGKLFF
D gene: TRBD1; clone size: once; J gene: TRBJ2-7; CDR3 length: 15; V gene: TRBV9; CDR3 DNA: TGTGCCAGCAGCCCCCGGACAGGGGCCACCTACGAAAAATACTTC; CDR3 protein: CASSPRTGATYEKYF
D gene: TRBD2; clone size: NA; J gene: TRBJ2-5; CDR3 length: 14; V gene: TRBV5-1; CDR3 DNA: TGCGCCAGCAGCTTGGGTCTAGCGGGAGGTACCCAGTACTTC; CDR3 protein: CASSLGLAGGTQYF
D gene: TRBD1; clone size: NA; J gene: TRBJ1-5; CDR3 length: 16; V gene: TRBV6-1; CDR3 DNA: TGTGCCAGCAGTGAAGCCGGGACAGTTAGGGTTCAGCCCCAGCATTTT; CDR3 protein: CASSEAGTVRVQPQHF
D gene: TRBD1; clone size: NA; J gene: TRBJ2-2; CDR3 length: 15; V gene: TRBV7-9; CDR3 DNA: TGTGCCAGCAGCTCCGGGACAGGGTTAACCGGGGAGCTGTTTTTT; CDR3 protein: CASSSGTGLTGELFF
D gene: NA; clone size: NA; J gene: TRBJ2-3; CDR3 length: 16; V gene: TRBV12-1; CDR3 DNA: TGTGCCAGCAGCCATTTGGGACTAGCGGGAGCGAATACGCAGTATTTT; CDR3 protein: CASSHLGLAGANTQYF
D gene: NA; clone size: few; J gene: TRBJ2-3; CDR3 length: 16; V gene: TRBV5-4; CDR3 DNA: TGTGCCAGCAGCCGTGTTCCAGGACTTGGCACAGATACGCAGTATTTT; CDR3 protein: CASSRVPGLGTDTQYF
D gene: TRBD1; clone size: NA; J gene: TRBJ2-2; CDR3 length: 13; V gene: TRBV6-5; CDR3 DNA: TGTGCCTCCCACAGGGGAAACACCGGGGAGCTGTTTTTT; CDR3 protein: CASHRGNTGELFF
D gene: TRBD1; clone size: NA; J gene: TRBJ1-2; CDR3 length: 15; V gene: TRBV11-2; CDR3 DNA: TGTGCCAGCAGCTTGATAACAGGGGGGAGGGGTGGCTACACCTTC; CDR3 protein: CASSLITGGRGGYTF
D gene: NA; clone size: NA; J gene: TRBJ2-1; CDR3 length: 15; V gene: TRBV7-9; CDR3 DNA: TGTGCCAGCGGAAGGGACTTTAGCTCCTACAATGAGCAGTTCTTC; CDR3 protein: CASGRDFSSYNEQFF
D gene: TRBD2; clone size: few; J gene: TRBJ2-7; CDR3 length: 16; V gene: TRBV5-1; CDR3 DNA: TGCGCCAGCAGCTCGACTAGCGGGGGGACCTTTCACGAGCAGTACTTC; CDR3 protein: CASSSTSGGTFHEQYF
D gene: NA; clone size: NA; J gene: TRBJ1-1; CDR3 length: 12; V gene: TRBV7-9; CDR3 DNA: TGTGCCAGCAGCTTAGACAAGAATGAAGCTTTCTTT; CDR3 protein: CASSLDKNEAFF
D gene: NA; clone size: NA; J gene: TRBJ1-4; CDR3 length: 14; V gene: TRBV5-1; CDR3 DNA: TGCGCCAGCAGCTTAAGCGGACAGAATGAAAAACTGTTTTTT; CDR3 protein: CASSLSGQNEKLFF
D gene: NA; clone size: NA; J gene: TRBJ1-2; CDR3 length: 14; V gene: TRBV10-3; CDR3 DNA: TGTGCCATCAGTGAGCAAATGGGCGCCTATGGCTACACCTTC; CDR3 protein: CAISEQMGAYGYTF
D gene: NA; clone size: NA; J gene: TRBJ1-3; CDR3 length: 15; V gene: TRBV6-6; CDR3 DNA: TGTGCCACCTGCGGACGGGATTTCTCTGGAAACACCATATATTTT; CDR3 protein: CATCGRDFSGNTIYF
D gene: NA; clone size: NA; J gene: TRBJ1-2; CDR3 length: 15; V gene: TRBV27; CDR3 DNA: TGTGCCAGCAGTTCGCCGGCGCGGGGAGACTATGGCTACACCTTC; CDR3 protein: CASSSPARGDYGYTF
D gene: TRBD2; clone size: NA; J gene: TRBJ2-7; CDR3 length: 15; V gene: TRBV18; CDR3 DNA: TGTGCCAGCTCACCACCGGGGACTAGTAGAAACGAGCAGTACTTC; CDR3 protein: CASSPPGTSRNEQYF
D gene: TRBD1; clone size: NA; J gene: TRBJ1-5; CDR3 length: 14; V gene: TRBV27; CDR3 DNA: TGTGCCAGTATAACCGACAGGGGAGTTCAGCCCCAGCATTTT; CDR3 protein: CASITDRGVQPQHF
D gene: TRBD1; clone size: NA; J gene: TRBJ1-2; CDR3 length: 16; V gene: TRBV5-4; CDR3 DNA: TGTGCCAGCAGCTTGAGACCGGGACAGGGGGCGTTTGGCTACACCTTC; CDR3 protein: CASSLRPGQGAFGYTF
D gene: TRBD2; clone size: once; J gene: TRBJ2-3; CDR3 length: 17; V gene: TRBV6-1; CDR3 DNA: TGTGCCAGCAGTGAACGGGGGGGCGGGATCCCCGCAGGTACGCAGTATTTT; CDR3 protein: CASSERGGGIPAGTQYF
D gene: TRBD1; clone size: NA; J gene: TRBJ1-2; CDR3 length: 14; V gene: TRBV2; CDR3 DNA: TGTGCCAGCAAAGAGGTTGGGACAGCTTATGGCTACACCTTC; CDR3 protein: CASKEVGTAYGYTF
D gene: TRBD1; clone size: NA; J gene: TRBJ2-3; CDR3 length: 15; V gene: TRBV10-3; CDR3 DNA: TGTGCCATCAGGGGCGGACAGGGCGGATCAGATACGCAGTATTTT; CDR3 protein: CAIRGGQGGSDTQYF
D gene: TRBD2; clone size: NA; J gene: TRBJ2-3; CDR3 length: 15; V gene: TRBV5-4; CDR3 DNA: TGTGCCAGCAGCGGGACTAGCGGGGGGGAAGATACGCAGTATTTT; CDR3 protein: CASSGTSGGEDTQYF
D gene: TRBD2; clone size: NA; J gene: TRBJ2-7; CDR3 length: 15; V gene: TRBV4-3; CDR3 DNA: TGCGCCAGCAGCCAAGAGAGGACTAGCGCTTACGAGCAGTACTTC; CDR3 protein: CASSQERTSAYEQYF
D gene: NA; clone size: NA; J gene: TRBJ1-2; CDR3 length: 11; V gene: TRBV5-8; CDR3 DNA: TGTGCCAGCAGCCGTACTGGTGGCTACACCTTC; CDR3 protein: CASSRTGGYTF
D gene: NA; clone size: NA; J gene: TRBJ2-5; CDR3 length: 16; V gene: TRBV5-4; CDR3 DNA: TGTGCCAGCAGCCTCGTGACTGGCGGGGGCGGGGAGACCCAGTACTTC; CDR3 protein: CASSLVTGGGGETQYF
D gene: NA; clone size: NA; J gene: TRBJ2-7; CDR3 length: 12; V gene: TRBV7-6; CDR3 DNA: TGTGCCAGCAGCTTAAGGGGCTACGAGCAGTACTTC; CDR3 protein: CASSLRGYEQYF
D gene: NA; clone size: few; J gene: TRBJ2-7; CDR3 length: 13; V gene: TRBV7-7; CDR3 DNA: TGTGCCAGCAGCTCCGGACACTCCTACGAGCAGTACTTC; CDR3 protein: CASSSGHSYEQYF
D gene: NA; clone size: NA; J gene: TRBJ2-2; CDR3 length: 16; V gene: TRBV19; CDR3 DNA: TGTGCCAGTACCCCCATTGGCGGCACGAACACCGGGGAGCTGTTTTTT; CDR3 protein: CASTPIGGTNTGELFF
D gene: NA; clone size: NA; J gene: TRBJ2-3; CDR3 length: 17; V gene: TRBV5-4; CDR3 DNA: TGTGCCAGCAGCCACGGGTCGGCTAGCGAGACGGGGGATACGCAGTATTTT; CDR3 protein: CASSHGSASETGDTQYF
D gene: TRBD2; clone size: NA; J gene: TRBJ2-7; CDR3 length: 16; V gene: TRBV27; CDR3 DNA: TGTGCCAGCAGTTCTAGCGGGGGGGCCTCGTCCTACGAGCAGTACTTC; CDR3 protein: CASSSSGGASSYEQYF